The 24 T cell receptor beta chains below all came from one sample that was sequenced in a study of T-cell reconstitution after alpha-beta-depleted transplantation in children. As it was prepared, the TCRbeta library received unique molecular identifiers. TCRdb re-called the PCR reads with MiXCR, one entry per CDR3 protein. The table has over 70,000 distinct CDR3 sequences, roughly 8% seen once. This material consisted of PBMCs from the stem cell graft donor, taken from the stem cell graft. These receptors came from a human donor who donated a stem cell graft to a child with congenital amegakaryocytic thrombocytopenia.

This clonotype was detected ten times or more. The V call is TRBV12-3 or TRBV12-4, the J call TRBJ2-1, with D unresolved. The CDR3 is 15 residues long. Trimming stripped 4 bases from V and 3 bases from J, with 13 bases between. CDR3 in amino acids: CASSYLEMVYNEQFF. CDR3 nucleotide sequence: TGTGCCAGCAGTTATCTGGAGATGGTCTACAATGAGCAGTTCTTC.

This clonotype was seen ten or more times. The CDR3 loop is CASRPGLAAYNEQFF. The CDR3 region has the DNA TGCGCCAGCAGGCCGGGACTAGCGGCCTACAATGAGCAGTTCTTC. This chain joins TRBV5-1 and TRBJ2-1; 11 positions agree with TRBD2. The V segment lost 5 bases and the J segment 2 bases; nucleotides outside the gene matches: 3. CDR1 is SGHRS, CDR2 YFSETQ, per germline. CDR3 length: 15 residues.

This clonotype appeared many times. This chain joins TRBV29-1 and TRBJ1-1; D is perhaps TRBD1 (5 bases). The CDR3 runs to 14 residues. V gave up 7 bases and J gave up 5 bases, with 20 bases separating them. The germline V gene has CDR1 SQVTM and CDR2 ANQGSEA. The chain's CDR3 is CSASFWGKETEAFF. DNA for the CDR3: TGCAGCGCCTCGTTTTGGGGCAAGGAAACTGAAGCTTTCTTT.

This clonotype was seen at least ten times. The rearrangement links TRBV7-9 to TRBJ1-2; D unclear. V was shortened by 4 bases and J by 4 bases, with 13 bases between the two germline ends. CDR1 and CDR2 (germline): SEHNR, FQNEAQ (reference sequence). CDR3 length: 14 amino acids. This CDR3 is CASSSIRSPYGYTF. DNA of the CDR3: TGTGCCAGCAGCTCCATCAGGTCACCCTATGGCTACACCTTC.

This clonotype occurred many times. The chain employs TRBV10-2 and TRBJ1-1; D is undetermined. Trimming pared 1 base from V and 0 bases from J, leaving 6 bases between. Germline V gene sequence: CDR1 WSHSY, CDR2 SAAADI. The CDR3 totals 14 residues. The CDR3 loop is CASSEWKMNTEAFF. CDR3 nucleotide sequence: TGCGCCAGCAGTGAGTGGAAAATGAACACTGAAGCTTTCTTT.

This clonotype was recorded many times. This sequence joins TRBV5-1 and TRBJ2-3, with D hard to call. Germline V gives CDR1 SGHRS, CDR2 YFSETQ. V lost 3 bases to trimming and J lost 0 bases, with 8 bases between them. The CDR3 runs 14 residues. CDR3 in amino acids: CASSWALSTDTQYF. Written as DNA, the CDR3 is TGCGCCAGCAGCTGGGCCCTTAGCACAGATACGCAGTATTTT.

Ten or more counts support this clonotype. The chain joins TRBV20-1 to TRBJ1-1; D ambiguous. This CDR3 region has 14 residues. CDR1 and CDR2 (germline): DFQATT, SNEGSKA (reference sequence). Deletions cut 5 bases from V and 1 base from J, with 14 bases between. The CDR3: CSAPSPRGNTEAFF. The DNA of the CDR3 is TGCAGTGCTCCGTCACCCCGGGGGAACACTGAAGCTTTCTTT.

V is TRBV14 and J is TRBJ2-7, with D perhaps matching TRBD1 (6 bases). The V gene's germline CDR1 is SGHDN and CDR2 FVKESK. The CDR3 covers 15 residues. The ends were cut back, 1 base at V and 3 bases at J, with 13 bases in the middle. DNA of the CDR3: TGTGCCAGCAGCCAAGTTCGTCAGGGGAGCTACGAGCAGTACTTC. Translating gives CASSQVRQGSYEQYF.

In its sample, this clonotype was seen many times. The chain combines TRBV27 with TRBJ1-1; perhaps TRBD1 as D (5 bases). CDR1 and CDR2 (germline): MNHEY, SMNVEV (reference sequence). The CDR3 runs to 15 residues. Trimming pared 6 bases from V and 4 bases from J, leaving 18 bases between. Written as DNA, the CDR3 is TGTGCCAGCAGAACGCTTGTCCAGGGAACCACTGAAGCTTTCTTT. It codes for CASRTLVQGTTEAFF.

This clonotype was detected many times. The chain recombines TRBV21-1 with TRBJ2-7; TRBD2, as called in the table, went unchecked against the DNA. TRBV21-1 is recorded as a pseudogene. The CDR3 has 14 residues. Written as DNA, the CDR3 is TGTGCCAGCAGCAAGCCCGGGACTAGCGGCGAGCAGTACTTC. Amino acid sequence: CASSKPGTSGEQYF.

Turning to this clonotype: The junction and the germline gene differ at one end; a read error may be behind it. This sequence joins TRBV7-2 and TRBJ2-2; D call uncertain. CDR3 length: 15 amino acids. The germline V gene has CDR1 SGHTA and CDR2 FQGNSA. Here the CDR3 DNA reads TGTGCCAGCAGGTTAGGGCAGTTTAACACCGGGGAGCTGTTTTTT. Residues: CASRLGQFNTGELFF.

This clonotype was found a few times. The V and J genes are TRBV2 and TRBJ1-6, with a possible D match to TRBD1 (6 bases). Trimming left V 4 bases short and J 7 bases short, with 11 bases between. The CDR3 runs to 14 residues. Germline V gives CDR1 SNHLY, CDR2 FYNNEI. The CDR3 DNA reads as TGTGCCAGCAGTGTGCAGGGGATGAATTCACCCCTCCACTTT. As protein: CASSVQGMNSPLHF.

The rearrangement links TRBV4-1 to TRBJ1-1; D unclear. V was shortened by 0 bases and J by 4 bases, with 12 bases between the two germline ends. Germline V gene lookup returns CDR1 MGHRA and CDR2 YSYEKL. This CDR3 is built from 15 residues. The CDR3 loop reads CASSQDGVTSTEAFF. The CDR3 DNA reads TGCGCCAGCAGCCAAGATGGTGTCACCAGCACTGAAGCTTTCTTT.

Ten or more counts support this clonotype. This sequence joins TRBV5-1 and TRBJ2-1; TRBD2 agrees at 11 bases. The CDR3 spans 15 residues. Germline CDR1 and CDR2: SGHRS and YFSETQ. J gave up 3 bases and V 3 bases, and 2 bases lay outside the gene matches. CDR3 loop: CASSWGTSGYNEQFF. The CDR3 bases are TGCGCCAGCAGCTGGGGGACTAGCGGCTACAATGAGCAGTTCTTC.

This clonotype was observed many times. The chain couples TRBV20-1 to TRBJ2-5, with D possibly matching TRBD2 (5 bases). The germline V and J ends were trimmed by 6 bases and 5 bases, with 13 bases remaining between them. Germline CDR1 DFQATT, CDR2 SNEGSKA (reference sequence). The CDR3 sequence is 12 residues long. CDR3 protein: CSAGKWRETQYF. The DNA for the CDR3 is TGCAGTGCGGGGAAGTGGAGGGAGACCCAGTACTTC.

V and J are TRBV5-1 and TRBJ2-2; no definite D call. The CDR3 length is 16 residues. Deletions cut 1 base from V and 1 base from J, with 11 bases between. The germline V gene encodes CDR1 SGHRS and CDR2 YFSETQ. The CDR3 DNA reads as TGCGCCAGCAGCTTGTCAGGCAGCAGGAACACCGGGGAGCTGTTTTTT. This codes for CASSLSGSRNTGELFF.

In this sample, this clonotype turned up many times. The chain carries TRBV12-3 or TRBV12-4 and TRBJ2-3; 11 bases agree with TRBD1. With 6 bases clipped from V and 4 bases from J, the junction kept 12 bases outside the gene matches. The CDR3 is made up of 17 amino acids. CDR3 residues: CASSPGLGQGDSDTQYF. CDR3 bases: TGTGCCAGCAGCCCTGGGCTGGGACAGGGGGATTCAGATACGCAGTATTTT.

This clonotype was counted ten times or more. This chain links TRBV5-1 with TRBJ2-5; TRBD2 agrees at 14 bases. Germline V lookup: CDR1 SGHRS, CDR2 YFSETQ. The CDR3 loop spans 15 amino acids. Losses at the gene ends were 4 bases for V and 4 bases for J; bases not matched to a gene: 3. The CDR3 DNA is TGCGCCAGCAGCACCGGGACTAGCGGGAGAGAGACCCAGTACTTC. Translated, it gives CASSTGTSGRETQYF. The full variable domain, its missing parts supplied by reference TRBV5-1 and TRBJ2-5, is KAGVTQTPRYLIKTRGQQVTLSCSPISGHRSVSWYQQTPGQGLQFLFEYFSETQRNKGNFPGRFSGRQFSNSRSEMNVSTLELGDSALYLCASSTGTSGRETQYFGPGTRLLVL.

This clonotype was detected a few times. The gene calls are TRBV6-2 or TRBV6-3 and TRBJ1-4; D ambiguous. The CDR3 is 13 residues long. V shed 8 bases and J shed 5 bases, with 12 bases lying between them. Germline CDR1 and CDR2: MNHEY and SVGEGT. The CDR3 here is CASGSGHNEKLFF. The CDR3 DNA is TGTGCCAGCGGATCCGGGCACAATGAAAAACTGTTTTTT.

Only a few counts were recorded for this clonotype. This chain joins TRBV5-1 and TRBJ2-2; 9 bases agree with TRBD1. The J segment lost 1 base and the V segment lost 0 bases, leaving 1 base of the junction unmatched. Germline V lookup: CDR1 SGHRS, CDR2 YFSETQ. The CDR3 totals 16 residues. The DNA of the CDR3 is TGCGCCAGCAGCTTGGAGGACAGGGGGAACACCGGGGAGCTGTTTTTT. This sequence encodes CASSLEDRGNTGELFF.

This clonotype was counted at least ten times. A junction boundary mismatches the germline segment, possibly from a read error. The rearrangement links TRBV6-5 to TRBJ1-1; no definite D call. CDR1 is MNHEY and CDR2 is SVGAGI in the germline V gene. The CDR3 covers 12 residues. CDR3 sequence (DNA): TGTGCCAGCAGTTCTCCCCCGGCTGAGGCTTTCTTT. Protein sequence: CASSSPPAEAFF.

This clonotype was seen many times. This chain connects TRBV3-1 to TRBJ1-2, with 7 bases aligning to TRBD1. This CDR3 has 13 residues. V was clipped by 8 bases and J by 3 bases; unmatched bases: 6. Germline values: CDR1 LGHDT, CDR2 YNNKEL (reference sequence). The CDR3 is CASSAGQHYGYTF. The CDR3 DNA reads as TGTGCCAGCTCCGCGGGACAGCACTATGGCTACACCTTC. Using reference TRBV3-1 and TRBJ1-2 for the parts outside the CDR3, the full variable domain is DTAVSQTPKYLVTQMGNDKSIKCEQNLGHDTMYWYKQDSKKFLKIMFSYNNKELIINETVPNRFSPKSPDKAHLNLHINSLELGDSAVYFCASSAGQHYGYTFGSGTRLTVV.

This clonotype was recorded at least ten times. This rearrangement joins TRBV7-2 to TRBJ1-2; D ambiguous. CDR1 is SGHTA and CDR2 is FQGNSA in the germline V gene. This CDR3 contains 15 residues. V was trimmed by 1 base and J by 4 bases, leaving 13 bases between them. The CDR3 nucleotides read TGTGCCAGCAGCTTAGGTTCGGGGAATCCCTATGGCTACACCTTC. It codes for CASSLGSGNPYGYTF.

This clonotype has at least ten counts. The chain has TRBV25-1 and TRBJ1-1; possible D gene TRBD1, 5 bases. The V gene lost 2 bases and the J gene lost 3 bases, with 10 bases spanning the gap. The CDR3 has 14 amino acids. CDR1 is MGHDK, CDR2 SYGVNS, per germline. The CDR3 protein is CASSENRPDTEAFF. CDR3 nucleotides: TGTGCCAGCAGTGAAAACAGGCCGGACACTGAAGCTTTCTTT.